The T cell receptor (beta chain) under discussion was sequenced for a study of control samples from healthy donors and cancer patients. Profiled with immunoSEQ multiplex PCR; TCRdb holds only in-frame clones, not every one. The data show some 150,000 clones, approximately 96% seen once. The sequencing sample was made of blood. This sequence originates from a man aged 35 to 55 in good health.

The CDR3 sequence: CATSGGPGELFF. CDR3 bases: TGCGCCACCTCGGGGGGACCCGGGGAGCTGTTTTTT. The gene calls are TRBV10-1 and TRBJ2-2; 7 nucleotides align to TRBD2. The V segment lost 10 bases and the J segment 6 bases; nucleotides outside the gene matches: 5. This CDR3 contains 12 residues. Germline CDR1 and CDR2: WNHNN and SYGVQD (reference sequence).